This TCR beta chain was identified in a study of blood T cell repertoires in COVID-19 (TCRdb year 2020). Study-level background: Collaborator samples came from the United States, Italy and Spain and covered acute and convalescent phases of COVID-19. Where available, HLA class I and class II types were obtained from metadata supplied by the sample provider rather than from assay-based typing. The prospective study material was composed of cDNA or gDNA derived from T cells, B-cell-depleted T cells, or PBMCs. The samples were drawn from the first 160 participants of the ongoing ImmuneRACE study and from 950 to 1,500 subjects provided by 6 global collaborators. The dataset comprised deeply sampled blood TCRbeta repertoires from subjects exposed to, actively infected with, or recovered from COVID-19. A de-identified subject ID, COVID-19 status, age in years and sex were almost always included in the sample metadata. The repertoires were released in a freely available public database meant as a resource for research on the immune response to SARS-CoV-2.

The immunoSEQ Assay, a bias-controlled multiplex PCR, was used to amplify TCRbeta CDR3 regions from genomic DNA. The authors' pipeline ran thus. The number of nucleated cells in each sample was estimated from the amplification of reference gene primers within the assay. To quantify the absolute abundance of each unique TCRbeta CDR3 rearrangement, sequence reads were collapsed and filtered. For each sample, productive Simpson clonality was calculated as the square root of Simpson's diversity index across productive rearrangements. The immuneACCESS repertoire file appears here via TCRdb, limited to in-frame rearrangements. These files lack a portion of the clones; in checked studies, under half of the deficit traces to unresolved V genes, and the cause of the others is not known. The DNA was the basis for D and trimming; V, J and clone size are from that table. The sample profile shows 150,000 to 200,000 clones; 80% to 90% of them were found once. The ten largest clones capture roughly 2% of the sample.

The full study reports these points: How much clinical and demographic metadata was included differed by source and by participant, and the metadata was provided uncurated.

About this clone: Its antigen specificity is not known. Base qualities are not recorded, but no much larger clone differs from it by a single base.

Samples from volunteer blood donors who had recovered from COVID-19 were contributed by a second Seattle source. The collaborating institutions used their own protocols to collect whole blood in K2EDTA tubes. For TCRbeta analysis, collaborators shipped samples as frozen whole blood, isolated PBMCs, or DNA extracted from either of those sample types. V lost 2 bases and J lost 7 bases, and the count of bases not matched to a germline gene is 6. The CDR3 runs 14 residues from the cysteine to the phenylalanine. Just the 42-base CDR3 DNA is kept, in frame starting at base 1. The germline V gene yields MNHEY for CDR1 and SVGAGI for CDR2.

This chain is built from TRBV6-5 and TRBJ1-1; 8 junctional bases match TRBD1. The source material was peripheral blood. The sequence came from a man aged 18 to 35 who had recovered from COVID-19. The DNA sequence is TGTGCCAGCAGTTACGAGGCAGGGGGCAATGAAGCTTTCTTT. It is translated as CASSYEAGGNEAFF.